The rows below give T cell receptor beta chains drawn from one sample of a study of beta chain features in type 1 diabetes. Sequencing was performed with immunoSEQ multiplex PCR; in TCRdb, only in-frame clones are kept and a portion is missing. The sample lists more than 550,000 clones; roughly 13% were seen once. Sequencing was carried out using naive CD4+ T cells from blood. These receptors were collected from a man aged 18 to 29 with type 1 diabetes. Both conserved end residues are part of each CDR3. A D gene is named only where the DNA matches it firmly. Some rows mark clone size as missing; the rest say once, few, many or name a class of expanded clone.

v_call	j_call	d_call	clone_size	cdr3_aa	cdr3_nt
TRBV6-5	TRBJ2-7	NA	NA	CASPLRGSYEQYF	TGTGCCAGCCCTTTACGGGGCTCCTACGAGCAGTACTTC
TRBV9	TRBJ1-2	TRBD1	few	CASSVVGGRDGYTF	TGTGCCAGCAGCGTAGTAGGGGGCCGAGATGGCTACACCTTC
TRBV9	TRBJ2-7	TRBD1	NA	CASSPAVRGLYEQYF	TGTGCCAGCAGCCCAGCCGTAAGGGGGCTCTACGAGCAGTACTTC
TRBV23-1	TRBJ1-5	NA	NA	CASSQSRLRNQPQHF	TGCGCCAGCAGTCAATCAAGGTTGCGCAATCAGCCCCAGCATTTT
TRBV7-2	TRBJ2-3	NA	NA	CASSILGPNTDTQYF	TGTGCCAGCAGCATCCTCGGACCAAACACAGATACGCAGTATTTT
TRBV5-1	TRBJ2-1	TRBD2	few	CASSLASGSVDPQFF	TGCGCCAGCAGCTTGGCTAGCGGGAGTGTGGATCCGCAGTTCTTC
TRBV9	TRBJ2-3	TRBD2	NA	CASSPQSGGDTDTQYF	TGTGCCAGCAGCCCCCAAAGTGGGGGGGATACAGATACGCAGTATTTT
TRBV5-6	TRBJ2-3	TRBD2	NA	CASTLRTSGASTDTQYF	TGTGCCAGCACCCTCCGGACTAGCGGGGCTAGCACAGATACGCAGTATTTT
TRBV7-9	TRBJ2-3	NA	NA	CASSLGLASTDTQYF	TGTGCCAGCAGCTTAGGTCTGGCTAGCACAGATACGCAGTATTTT
TRBV30	TRBJ1-1	TRBD1	NA	CASQGAPGAFF	TGTGCATCCCAGGGGGCCCCTGGAGCTTTCTTT
TRBV30	TRBJ1-2	NA	few	CAWSSKTPREDGYTF	TGTGCCTGGAGTTCGAAGACACCAAGGGAGGATGGCTACACCTTC
TRBV7-3	TRBJ1-2	NA	NA	CASSLTGRTQNYGYTF	TGTGCCAGCAGCTTAACGGGCAGGACCCAAAACTATGGCTACACCTTC
TRBV14	TRBJ2-5	NA	few	CASSREQETQYF	TGTGCCAGCAGCCGAGAGCAAGAGACCCAGTACTTC
TRBV6-5	TRBJ1-1	NA	NA	CASRPGLKNTEAFF	TGTGCCAGCCGACCGGGACTCAAGAACACTGAAGCTTTCTTT
TRBV29-1	TRBJ2-5	NA	NA	CSATGHVQETQYF	TGCAGCGCTACGGGACACGTACAAGAGACCCAGTACTTC
TRBV18	TRBJ1-5	NA	few	CASSPSGPGPNQPQHF	TGTGCCAGCTCACCCTCCGGTCCGGGCCCCAATCAGCCCCAGCATTTT
TRBV25-1	TRBJ2-3	TRBD2	few	CASSDPGLAGTDTQYF	TGTGCCAGCAGTGATCCGGGACTAGCGGGCACAGATACGCAGTATTTT
TRBV7-3	TRBJ2-1	TRBD1	few	CASSSGQGKPQFF	TGTGCCAGCAGCTCGGGACAGGGAAAACCCCAGTTCTTC
TRBV25-1	TRBJ1-2	TRBD1	NA	CASSESGGYYGYTF	TGTGCCAGCAGTGAATCAGGGGGTTACTATGGCTACACCTTC
TRBV29-1	TRBJ1-1	NA	NA	CSVGPGRNTEAFF	TGCAGCGTTGGCCCGGGAAGGAACACTGAAGCTTTCTTT
TRBV5-1	TRBJ2-5	TRBD1	NA	CASSEGQGLETQYF	TGCGCCAGCAGCGAAGGACAGGGGTTGGAGACCCAGTACTTC
TRBV5-1	TRBJ2-1	TRBD1	NA	CASTLQGEASYNEQFF	TGCGCCAGCACCCTACAGGGGGAGGCCTCCTACAATGAGCAGTTCTTC
TRBV5-6	TRBJ2-5	NA	NA	CASSLVKALGETQYF	TGTGCCAGCAGCTTGGTAAAGGCGCTAGGGGAGACCCAGTACTTC
TRBV29-1	TRBJ2-7	TRBD1	NA	CSVVDRGLEEQYF	TGCAGCGTTGTGGACAGGGGGCTAGAAGAGCAGTACTTC
TRBV11-2	TRBJ1-1	TRBD1	few	CASSSGQVSTEAFF	TGTGCCAGCAGCTCAGGACAGGTTAGCACTGAAGCTTTCTTT
TRBV5-1	TRBJ2-5	NA	NA	CASSLSDSQETQYF	TGCGCCAGCAGCTTGAGCGACAGCCAAGAGACCCAGTACTTC
TRBV2	TRBJ1-6	NA	NA	CASSAAAYNSPLHF	TGTGCCAGCAGTGCGGCAGCCTATAATTCACCCCTCCACTTT
TRBV4-2	TRBJ1-1	TRBD1	few	CASSQMTGAAEAFF	TGTGCCAGCAGCCAAATGACAGGGGCGGCTGAAGCTTTCTTT
TRBV5-1	TRBJ2-5	TRBD2	NA	CASRVTSEETQYF	TGCGCCAGCAGGGTGACTAGCGAGGAGACCCAGTACTTC
TRBV30	TRBJ2-2	TRBD1	few	CAWSHQQGASTGELFF	TGTGCCTGGAGCCACCAACAGGGGGCTAGCACCGGGGAGCTGTTTTTT
TRBV30	TRBJ1-1	NA	NA	CAWSRGLTEAFF	TGTGCCTGGAGCCGCGGATTAACTGAAGCTTTCTTT
TRBV27	TRBJ2-3	NA	few	CASSLLGPLLTDTQYF	TGTGCCAGCAGTTTATTAGGGCCTCTACTCACAGATACGCAGTATTTT
TRBV7-2	TRBJ2-2	NA	few	CASSRQLGELFF	TGTGCCAGCAGCCGACAATTAGGGGAGCTGTTTTTT
TRBV7-9	TRBJ2-7	NA	NA	CASSLVPLSANEQYF	TGTGCCAGCAGCTTAGTACCTTTGAGTGCTAACGAGCAGTACTTC
TRBV7-9	TRBJ2-7	NA	few	CASSLTGESGYEQYF	TGTGCCAGCAGCTTAACAGGGGAAAGCGGGTACGAGCAGTACTTC
TRBV7-7	TRBJ2-5	NA	NA	CASSLRVAETQYF	TGTGCTAGCAGCTTAAGGGTGGCGGAGACCCAGTACTTC
TRBV2	TRBJ2-4	TRBD1	NA	CASTTGGENIQYF	TGTGCCAGCACCACAGGGGGCGAAAACATTCAGTACTTC
TRBV19	TRBJ2-3	TRBD2	few	CASSARAGGIGDTQYF	TGTGCCAGTAGTGCCCGAGCGGGAGGAATCGGAGATACGCAGTATTTT
TRBV30	TRBJ2-1	NA	few	CAWSVAGGEQFF	TGTGCCTGGAGTGTAGCTGGGGGTGAGCAGTTCTTC
TRBV29-1	TRBJ2-1	NA	NA	CSVEDVGNWEQFF	TGCAGCGTTGAAGATGTGGGGAATTGGGAGCAGTTCTTC
TRBV6-5	TRBJ2-7	NA	few	CASSQGGEQYF	TGTGCCAGTAGCCAAGGGGGCGAGCAGTACTTC
TRBV2	TRBJ2-7	NA	NA	CASSRDSYEQYF	TGTGCCAGCTCTCGGGACTCCTACGAGCAGTACTTC
TRBV7-9	TRBJ2-1	TRBD2	NA	CASLRGGTSGITEQFF	TGTGCCAGCCTCCGCGGGGGTACTAGCGGGATCACTGAGCAGTTCTTC